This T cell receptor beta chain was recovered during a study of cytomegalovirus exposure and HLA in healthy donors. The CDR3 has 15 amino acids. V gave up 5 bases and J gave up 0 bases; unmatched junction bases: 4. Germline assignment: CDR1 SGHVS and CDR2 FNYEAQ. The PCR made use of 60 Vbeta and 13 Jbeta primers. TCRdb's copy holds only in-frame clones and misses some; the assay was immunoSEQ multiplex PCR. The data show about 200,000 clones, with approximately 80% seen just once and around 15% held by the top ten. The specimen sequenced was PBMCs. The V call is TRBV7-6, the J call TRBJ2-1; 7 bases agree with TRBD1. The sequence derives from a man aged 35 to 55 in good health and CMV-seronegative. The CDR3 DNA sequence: TGTGCCAGCAGCCGGGACAGAAGCTCCTACAATGAGCAGTTCTTC. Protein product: CASSRDRSSYNEQFF.